This TCR beta chain was captured by sequencing in a study of T-cell memory formation after mild COVID-19. TCRdb re-derived calls from the 5' RACE reads in MiXCR, one entry per CDR3 protein. The table has just over 350,000 distinct CDR3 sequences, around an eighth seen once; the top ten hold roughly 22%. The V gene's germline CDR1 is SGHRS and CDR2 YFSETQ. Trimming removed 3 bases from V and 0 bases from J, with 9 bases in between. This CDR3 region has 15 residues. This clonotype was counted ten times or more. Sequencing was done on a sample of PBMCs or a T cell subset sorted from them (not recorded which). This sequence originates from a man aged 18 to 29 who had mild COVID-19 (a few samples of this study predate the infection). Cell type and time point are not known. The chain is built from TRBV5-1 and TRBJ2-2; D gene unclear. CDR3 amino acids: CASSSRATNTGELFF. DNA for the CDR3: TGCGCCAGCAGCTCCCGGGCCACGAACACCGGGGAGCTGTTTTTT.